The rows below give T cell receptor beta chains drawn from one sample of a study of T cells in Graves' hyperthyroidism and ophthalmopathy. TCRdb independently ran MiXCR on the multiplex PCR reads; one entry per CDR3 protein. The data contain nearly 600,000 distinct CDR3 sequences, about 15% of them seen just once; the ten biggest clones take up 4.5% to 6%. The sample taken for sequencing was blood. These receptors came from a woman aged 25 to 39 with Graves' hyperthyroidism that later progressed to Graves' ophthalmopathy. CDR3s include the opening cysteine and the closing phenylalanine or tryptophan. The D gene is left open where the match is weak.

J: TRBJ2-1
D: TRBD2
V: TRBV24-1
CDR3: CATSDLTSGRSDEQFF

J: TRBJ1-1
D: NA
V: TRBV7-9
CDR3: CASSLVAEGSEAFF

J: TRBJ2-5
D: NA
V: TRBV6-1
CDR3: CASKVVGGTQYF

J: TRBJ1-2
D: TRBD1
V: TRBV30
CDR3: CAWHMTGREGAYTF

J: TRBJ2-2
D: TRBD1
V: TRBV6-2/TRBV6-3
CDR3: CASSRQGIDTGELFF

J: TRBJ2-3
D: NA
V: TRBV24-1
CDR3: CATSRRFSTDTQYF

J: TRBJ2-2
D: TRBD1
V: TRBV24-1
CDR3: CATSTGRGWNTGELFF

J: TRBJ2-4
D: TRBD2
V: TRBV2
CDR3: CASLGFIRGGDIQYF

J: TRBJ2-7
D: NA
V: TRBV2
CDR3: CASRTVTGHNSYEQYF

J: TRBJ1-5
D: NA
V: TRBV20-1
CDR3: CSAPAGYNQPQHF

J: TRBJ1-1
D: NA
V: TRBV24-1
CDR3: CATSDSRRGGLNTEAFF

J: TRBJ1-2
D: NA
V: TRBV27
CDR3: CASSFDRSYGYTF

J: TRBJ2-7
D: NA
V: TRBV28
CDR3: CASFTNSYEQYF

J: TRBJ2-7
D: NA
V: TRBV7-2
CDR3: CASSSGGQNGQYF

J: TRBJ2-1
D: TRBD2
V: TRBV10-3
CDR3: CAISEAGGYNEQFF

J: TRBJ2-1
D: NA
V: TRBV7-2
CDR3: CASSSSGLQSYEQFF

J: TRBJ2-7
D: TRBD1
V: TRBV18
CDR3: CASSPSTTGISDEQYF

J: TRBJ1-2
D: TRBD1
V: TRBV6-1
CDR3: CASMSGGSSYGYTF

J: TRBJ2-1
D: TRBD2
V: TRBV5-1
CDR3: CASSTGTSEYNEQFF

J: TRBJ1-1
D: TRBD1
V: TRBV7-9
CDR3: CASSLMDRVNTEAFF

J: TRBJ2-1
D: TRBD2
V: TRBV28
CDR3: CASSPTSGRLNEQFF

J: TRBJ2-7
D: NA
V: TRBV24-1
CDR3: CATSDSSQGPEQYF

J: TRBJ1-4
D: NA
V: TRBV6-1
CDR3: CASSEIREKLFF

J: TRBJ2-5
D: NA
V: TRBV15
CDR3: CATSRASREQETQYF

J: TRBJ1-1
D: NA
V: TRBV2
CDR3: CASLRESMVPIVLENTEAFF

J: TRBJ2-2
D: NA
V: TRBV4-1
CDR3: CASSPLEAGELFF